A single T cell receptor beta chain is shown here with its context. Trimming removed 2 bases from V and 1 base from J, with 14 bases in between. The germline V gene has CDR1 MNHEY and CDR2 SVGAGI. There are 16 residues in the CDR3. Sequencing used immunoSEQ multiplex PCR; TCRdb keeps in-frame clones, though not all of them. The sample has 87,000 or so clones, around 87% seen once. The data were taken from a study of blood T cell repertoires in COVID-19. Study context: Acute and convalescent COVID-19 samples came from the United States, Italy and Spain. PBMCs, B-cell-depleted T cells, or T cells were the source of the cDNA or gDNA that made up the material.

The chain combines TRBV6-5 with TRBJ1-2, with D possibly TRBD1 on 5 matching bases. This sequence was found in a human donor with acute or convalescent COVID-19. The donor label of this sample is uncertain. The specimen was peripheral blood. CDR3 DNA sequence: TGTGCCAGCAGTTACGACGGGGGTGGTATTAACTATGGCTACACCTTC. This encodes CASSYDGGGINYGYTF.